Listed below are T cell receptor beta chains from one sample, sequenced in a study of blood T cell repertoires in COVID-19. TCRdb's copy holds only in-frame clones and misses some; the assay was immunoSEQ multiplex PCR. The data contain about 240,000 clones, roughly four fifths of them singletons. Sequencing input: peripheral blood. These receptors all come from a man between 45 and 60 years old with acute or convalescent COVID-19. Each CDR3 is given with its conserved first and last residue. D genes are given only for firm matches. Clone size is shown for a subset of rows, as once, few, many or a class of expanded clone.

CDR3: CAWTVLSNSPLHF
DNA: TGTGCCTGGACGGTTCTTTCTAATTCACCCCTCCACTTT
J: TRBJ1-6
size: .
length: 13
V: TRBV30
D: .

CDR3: CASSLKLSYEQYF
DNA: TGTGCCAGCAGTTTAAAGCTTTCCTACGAGCAGTACTTC
J: TRBJ2-7
size: .
length: 13
V: TRBV12-3/TRBV12-4
D: .

CDR3: CASSWDGGYEQYF
DNA: TGTGCCAGCAGTTGGGACGGGGGCTACGAGCAGTACTTC
J: TRBJ2-7
size: .
length: 13
V: TRBV12-3/TRBV12-4
D: .

CDR3: CASRTGTDFYEQYF
DNA: TGTGCCAGCAGGACCGGGACAGATTTCTACGAGCAGTACTTC
J: TRBJ2-7
size: .
length: 14
V: TRBV6-5
D: TRBD1

CDR3: CASSFGLAPNEQFF
DNA: TGTGCCAGCAGCTTTGGACTCGCTCCCAATGAGCAGTTCTTC
J: TRBJ2-1
size: .
length: 14
V: TRBV5-8
D: .

CDR3: CSASPPGQGSYEQYF
DNA: TGCAGTGCTAGTCCCCCAGGGCAGGGCTCCTACGAGCAGTACTTC
J: TRBJ2-7
size: .
length: 15
V: TRBV20-1
D: .

CDR3: CSVVDTLRRVREQYF
DNA: TGCAGCGTTGTCGATACCTTACGCAGGGTGCGCGAGCAGTACTTC
J: TRBJ2-7
size: once
length: 15
V: TRBV29-1
D: .

CDR3: CASSLYDRNTQYF
DNA: TGTGCCAGCAGCTTATATGACAGAAATACGCAGTATTTT
J: TRBJ2-3
size: .
length: 13
V: TRBV7-9
D: .

CDR3: CASSSLGLGGGRTEAFF
DNA: TGTGCCAGCAGCTCCCTGGGTCTAGGGGGCGGAAGGACTGAAGCTTTCTTT
J: TRBJ1-1
size: .
length: 17
V: TRBV3-1/TRBV3-2
D: TRBD1

CDR3: CASSHPGAGGPYTGELFF
DNA: TGTGCCAGCAGCCACCCCGGAGCGGGAGGGCCTTACACCGGGGAGCTGTTTTTT
J: TRBJ2-2
size: .
length: 18
V: TRBV7-3
D: TRBD2

CDR3: CASSLPPGGSYNSPLHF
DNA: TGTGCCAGCAGCTTACCGCCAGGGGGCTCCTATAATTCACCCCTCCACTTT
J: TRBJ1-6
size: .
length: 17
V: TRBV7-9
D: TRBD1

CDR3: CASSEPTGLGPQHF
DNA: TGTGCCAGCAGTGAACCGACAGGGTTGGGGCCCCAGCATTTT
J: TRBJ1-5
size: .
length: 14
V: TRBV6-1
D: TRBD1

CDR3: CASSGLRGRGDQETQYF
DNA: TGTGCCAGCAGTGGGCTAAGAGGGCGGGGGGACCAAGAGACCCAGTACTTC
J: TRBJ2-5
size: .
length: 17
V: TRBV2
D: TRBD2

CDR3: CASSQEHSNQPQHF
DNA: TGTGCCAGCAGCCAAGAACATAGCAATCAGCCCCAGCATTTT
J: TRBJ1-5
size: .
length: 14
V: TRBV3-1/TRBV3-2
D: .

CDR3: CASSQVAGQNYGYTF
DNA: TGCGCCAGCAGCCAAGTCGCGGGACAGAACTATGGCTACACCTTC
J: TRBJ1-2
size: .
length: 15
V: TRBV4-1
D: TRBD1

CDR3: CASSQGTPQHF
DNA: TGTGCCAGTAGTCAGGGAACACCCCAGCATTTT
J: TRBJ1-5
size: .
length: 11
V: TRBV19
D: .

CDR3: CASSQGLMNTEAFF
DNA: TGTGCCAGCAGCCAGGGGCTTATGAACACTGAAGCTTTCTTT
J: TRBJ1-1
size: .
length: 14
V: TRBV3-1/TRBV3-2
D: .

CDR3: CASSYSPGTGGYEQYF
DNA: TGTGCCAGCAGTTACTCCCCCGGGACAGGCGGATACGAGCAGTACTTC
J: TRBJ2-7
size: .
length: 16
V: TRBV6-6
D: TRBD1

CDR3: CASSIYQGSNQPQHF
DNA: TGTGCCAGCAGTATCTACCAGGGAAGCAATCAGCCCCAGCATTTT
J: TRBJ1-5
size: .
length: 15
V: TRBV6-5
D: .

CDR3: CASTHLTGGTEAFF
DNA: TGTGCCAGCACTCATTTAACAGGGGGAACTGAAGCTTTCTTT
J: TRBJ1-1
size: .
length: 14
V: TRBV9
D: TRBD1

CDR3: CASNRRANEQFF
DNA: TGTGCCAGCAATCGCAGGGCCAATGAGCAGTTCTTC
J: TRBJ2-1
size: .
length: 12
V: TRBV2
D: .

CDR3: CASSYTRLAGGSTDTQYF
DNA: TGTGCCAGCAGTTACACCCGACTAGCGGGAGGGAGCACAGATACGCAGTATTTT
J: TRBJ2-3
size: once
length: 18
V: TRBV6-2/TRBV6-3
D: TRBD2

CDR3: CASSWPQGERGEAFF
DNA: TGTGCCAGCAGTTGGCCACAGGGGGAAAGGGGTGAAGCTTTCTTT
J: TRBJ1-1
size: .
length: 15
V: TRBV6-9
D: TRBD1

CDR3: CASSLVRQSYGYTF
DNA: TGTGCCAGCAGTTTGGTTCGACAGAGCTATGGCTACACCTTC
J: TRBJ1-2
size: .
length: 14
V: TRBV28
D: .

CDR3: CASSLRGGGLREKLFF
DNA: TGTGCCAGCAGTCTACGGGGCGGGGGGTTACGTGAAAAACTGTTTTTT
J: TRBJ1-4
size: .
length: 16
V: TRBV6-6
D: .

CDR3: CASSPGFGDYGYTF
DNA: TGTGCCAGCTCACCAGGGTTCGGGGACTATGGCTACACCTTC
J: TRBJ1-2
size: .
length: 14
V: TRBV18
D: .

CDR3: CASSFRGGGYTF
DNA: TGTGCCAGCAGCTTCCGAGGGGGCGGCTACACCTTC
J: TRBJ1-2
size: .
length: 12
V: TRBV7-9
D: TRBD1

CDR3: CASSPLSDEQYF
DNA: TGTGCCAGCAGCCCCCTCTCAGACGAGCAGTACTTC
J: TRBJ2-7
size: .
length: 12
V: TRBV28
D: .

CDR3: CASSLSPSGNIQYF
DNA: TGTGCCAGCAGTTTATCCCCTAGCGGAAACATTCAGTACTTC
J: TRBJ2-4
size: .
length: 14
V: TRBV27
D: TRBD2

CDR3: CASSTGQGLGEQYF
DNA: TGCGCCAGCAGCACGGGACAGGGGCTTGGCGAGCAGTACTTC
J: TRBJ2-7
size: .
length: 14
V: TRBV5-1
D: TRBD1

CDR3: CASSLDRLNTEAFF
DNA: TGTGCCAGCAGCTTGGACAGGTTGAACACTGAAGCTTTCTTT
J: TRBJ1-1
size: .
length: 14
V: TRBV5-4
D: .

CDR3: CASSWGEDRASPLHF
DNA: TGTGCCAGCAGTTGGGGTGAGGACAGGGCTTCACCCCTCCACTTT
J: TRBJ1-6
size: .
length: 15
V: TRBV27
D: TRBD1

CDR3: CASSFQGFSANEQFF
DNA: TGTGCCAGCAGTTTTCAGGGGTTTAGCGCCAATGAGCAGTTCTTC
J: TRBJ2-1
size: .
length: 15
V: TRBV27
D: .

CDR3: CASSPDRSSYNEQFF
DNA: TGTGCCAGCAGCCCGGACAGGAGCTCCTACAATGAGCAGTTCTTC
J: TRBJ2-1
size: .
length: 15
V: TRBV13
D: TRBD1

CDR3: CASSLVGTGNQPQHF
DNA: TGTGCCAGCAGCTTAGTCGGGACAGGGAATCAGCCCCAGCATTTT
J: TRBJ1-5
size: once
length: 15
V: TRBV7-2
D: TRBD1

CDR3: CASSLTDYNEQFF
DNA: TGTGCCAGCAGCCTTACAGATTACAATGAGCAGTTCTTC
J: TRBJ2-1
size: .
length: 13
V: TRBV6-5
D: .

CDR3: CASSLAVTGPYEQYF
DNA: TGTGCCAGCAGCTTGGCCGTGACAGGGCCCTACGAGCAGTACTTC
J: TRBJ2-7
size: .
length: 15
V: TRBV5-6
D: TRBD1

CDR3: CASSFGTESYEQHF
DNA: TGTGCCAGCAGCTTCGGGACTGAATCCTACGAGCAGCACTTC
J: TRBJ2-7
size: .
length: 14
V: TRBV13
D: .

CDR3: CASSLGTGVATNEKLFF
DNA: TGCGCCAGCAGCTTGGGCACAGGGGTGGCGACTAATGAAAAACTGTTTTTT
J: TRBJ1-4
size: .
length: 17
V: TRBV5-1
D: TRBD1

CDR3: CASSLPGTVNTEAFF
DNA: TGTGCCAGCAGCTTGCCCGGGACAGTGAACACTGAAGCTTTCTTT
J: TRBJ1-1
size: .
length: 15
V: TRBV5-6
D: TRBD1

CDR3: CASRPPGGNTGELFF
DNA: TGTGCCAGCAGACCACCCGGGGGGAACACCGGGGAGCTGTTTTTT
J: TRBJ2-2
size: .
length: 15
V: TRBV7-2
D: .

CDR3: CASSIQGTWSSYEQYF
DNA: TGTGCCAGTAGTATCCAAGGGACTTGGAGCTCCTACGAGCAGTACTTC
J: TRBJ2-7
size: .
length: 16
V: TRBV19
D: .

CDR3: CASSVGTGYTGELFF
DNA: TGTGCCAGCAGCGTCGGGACAGGGTACACCGGGGAGCTGTTTTTT
J: TRBJ2-2
size: once
length: 15
V: TRBV9
D: TRBD1

CDR3: CASSLRETYEQYF
DNA: TGTGCCAGCAGCTTGAGGGAAACCTACGAGCAGTACTTC
J: TRBJ2-7
size: .
length: 13
V: TRBV7-9
D: .

CDR3: CASNRAGGKDEQFF
DNA: TGTGCCAGCAACAGGGCAGGGGGCAAGGATGAGCAGTTCTTC
J: TRBJ2-1
size: .
length: 14
V: TRBV7-9
D: TRBD1

CDR3: CASSSGVAKNIQYF
DNA: TGTGCCAGCAGCAGCGGGGTAGCCAAAAACATTCAGTACTTC
J: TRBJ2-4
size: .
length: 14
V: TRBV9
D: TRBD2

CDR3: CASSKRTGRNTEAFF
DNA: TGTGCCAGCAGTAAACGGACAGGGAGGAACACTGAAGCTTTCTTT
J: TRBJ1-1
size: .
length: 15
V: TRBV25-1
D: TRBD1

CDR3: CASSYSISGRTEAFF
DNA: TGTGCCAGCAGTTACTCTATTTCGGGGAGGACTGAAGCTTTCTTT
J: TRBJ1-1
size: once
length: 15
V: TRBV6-5
D: .

CDR3: CASSFPGLNTEAFF
DNA: TGTGCCAGCAGCTTCCCGGGGTTGAACACTGAAGCTTTCTTT
J: TRBJ1-1
size: .
length: 14
V: TRBV5-6
D: .

CDR3: CASSEFDRGNEAFF
DNA: TGTGCCAGCAGTGAATTCGACCGGGGGAATGAAGCTTTCTTT
J: TRBJ1-1
size: once
length: 14
V: TRBV2
D: .

CDR3: CASSLARSANTEAFF
DNA: TGTGCCAGCAGCTTGGCCAGGTCAGCGAACACTGAAGCTTTCTTT
J: TRBJ1-1
size: .
length: 15
V: TRBV5-5
D: .

CDR3: CASSPRGRTYGYTF
DNA: TGTGCCAGCAGCCCTAGGGGGCGTACTTATGGCTACACCTTC
J: TRBJ1-2
size: .
length: 14
V: TRBV7-9
D: TRBD1